The count of the clone carrying this T cell receptor (beta chain) is one. The participants were between roughly 18 and 100 years old and came from under 25 US areas. Participant-reported clinical history was the basis for cohort assignment. Two consecutive negative NP/OP PCR tests, clearance, or resolved symptoms defined Cohort 3 recovery. The record originates from a study of blood T cell repertoires in COVID-19. This CDR3 contains 13 residues. Deletions cut 3 bases from V and 0 bases from J, with 2 bases between. CDR1 is SGHAT, CDR2 FQDESV, per germline (reference sequence). Original analysis: Amplification from reference gene primers served as the basis for estimated nucleated cell counts. Profiled with immunoSEQ multiplex PCR; TCRdb holds only in-frame clones, not every one. V and J calls and clone size follow that table, whereas D and trimming were derived from the DNA. The data hold some 100,000 clones, with 65% to 90% observed a single time.

What was sequenced was PBMCs or T cells enriched from blood (not recorded which). The receptor was derived from a woman between 45 and 65 years old who had recovered from COVID-19. This chain joins TRBV11-1 and TRBJ2-2; D is ambiguous. The CDR3 sequence: CASSFSNTGELFF. In DNA form, the CDR3 reads TGTGCCAGCAGCTTCTCGAACACCGGGGAGCTGTTTTTT. Using reference TRBV11-1 and TRBJ2-2 for the parts outside the CDR3, the full variable domain is EAEVAQSPRYKITEKSQAVAFWCDPISGHATLYWYRQILGQGPELLVQFQDESVVDDSQLPKDRFSAERLKGVDSTLKIQPAELGDSAMYLCASSFSNTGELFFGEGSRLTVL.